What follows describes a single TCR beta chain. This record belongs to a study of blood T cell repertoires in COVID-19. Turning to the study itself: Acute and convalescent COVID-19 specimens originated in the United States, Italy and Spain. PBMCs, B-cell-depleted T cells, or T cells were the source of the cDNA or gDNA that made up the material.

In the authors' methods: Amplified reference gene primers provided the basis for estimating nucleated cell counts. The data were produced by immunoSEQ multiplex PCR, yet TCRdb's version contains in-frame clones alone and is incomplete. The V and J calls and clone size are taken from that table; D and trimming were inferred from the DNA. Of around 300,000 clones listed, roughly nine tenths were seen once; the top ten hold roughly 2.2%. V gave up 0 bases and J gave up 5 bases, with 17 bases separating them. The CDR3 loop spans 16 amino acids. Germline CDR1 is SGHRS and CDR2 is YFSETQ. What was sequenced was peripheral blood. The source of this sequence is a man over 45 with acute or convalescent COVID-19. The V gene is TRBV5-1, the J gene TRBJ2-5, with D possibly TRBD1 on 5 matching bases. This CDR3 is CASSLVSTQGWETQYF. Written as DNA, the CDR3 is TGCGCCAGCAGCTTGGTCAGCACCCAGGGCTGGGAGACCCAGTACTTC. The variable domain in full, completed from reference TRBV5-1 and TRBJ2-5, reads KAGVTQTPRYLIKTRGQQVTLSCSPISGHRSVSWYQQTPGQGLQFLFEYFSETQRNKGNFPGRFSGRQFSNSRSEMNVSTLELGDSALYLCASSLVSTQGWETQYFGPGTRLLVL.